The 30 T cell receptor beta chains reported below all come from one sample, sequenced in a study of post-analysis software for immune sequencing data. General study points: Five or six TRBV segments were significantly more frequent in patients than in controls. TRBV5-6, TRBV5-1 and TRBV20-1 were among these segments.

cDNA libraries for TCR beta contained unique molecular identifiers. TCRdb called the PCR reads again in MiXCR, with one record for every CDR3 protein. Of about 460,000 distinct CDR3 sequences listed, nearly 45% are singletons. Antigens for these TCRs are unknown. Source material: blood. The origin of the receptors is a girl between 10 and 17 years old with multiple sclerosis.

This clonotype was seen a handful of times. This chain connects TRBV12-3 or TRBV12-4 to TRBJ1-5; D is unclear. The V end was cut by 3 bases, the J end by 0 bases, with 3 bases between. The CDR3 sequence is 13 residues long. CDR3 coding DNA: TGTGCCAGCAGTTTTCGTAGCAATCAGCCCCAGCATTTT. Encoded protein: CASSFRSNQPQHF.

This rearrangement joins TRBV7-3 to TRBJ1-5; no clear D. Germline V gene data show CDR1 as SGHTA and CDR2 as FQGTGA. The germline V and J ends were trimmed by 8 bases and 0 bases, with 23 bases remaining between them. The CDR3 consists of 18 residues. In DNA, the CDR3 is TGTGCCAGCTCCGGTGATGAGACGCTACGCTTTAGCAATCAGCCCCAGCATTTT. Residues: CASSGDETLRFSNQPQHF.

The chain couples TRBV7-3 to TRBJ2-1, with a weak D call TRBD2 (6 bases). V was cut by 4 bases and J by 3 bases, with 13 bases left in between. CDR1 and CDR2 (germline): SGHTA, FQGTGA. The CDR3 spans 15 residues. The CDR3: CASSYGAGYYNEQFF. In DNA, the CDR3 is TGTGCCAGCAGCTATGGTGCGGGATACTACAATGAGCAGTTCTTC.

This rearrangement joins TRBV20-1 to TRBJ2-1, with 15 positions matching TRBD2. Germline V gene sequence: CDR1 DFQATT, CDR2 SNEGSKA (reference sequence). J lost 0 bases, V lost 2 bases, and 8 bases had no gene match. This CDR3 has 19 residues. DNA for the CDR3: TGCAGTGCTAGAACGCCGGGACTAGCGGGAGGACTCTCCTACAATGAGCAGTTCTTC. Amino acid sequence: CSARTPGLAGGLSYNEQFF.

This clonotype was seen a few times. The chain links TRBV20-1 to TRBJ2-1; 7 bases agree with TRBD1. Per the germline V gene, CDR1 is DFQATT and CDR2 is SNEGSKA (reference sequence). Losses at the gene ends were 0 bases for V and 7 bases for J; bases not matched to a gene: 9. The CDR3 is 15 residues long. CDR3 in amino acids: CSARDRQGDRNEQFF. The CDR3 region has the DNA TGCAGTGCTAGAGATCGGCAGGGGGATAGGAATGAGCAGTTCTTC.

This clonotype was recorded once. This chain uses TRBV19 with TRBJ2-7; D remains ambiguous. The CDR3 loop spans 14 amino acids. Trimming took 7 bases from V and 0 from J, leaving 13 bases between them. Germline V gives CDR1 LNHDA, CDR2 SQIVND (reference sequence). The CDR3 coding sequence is TGTGCCAGTAAGGGTAGCAGGAGCTCCTACGAGCAGTACTTC. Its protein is CASKGSRSSYEQYF. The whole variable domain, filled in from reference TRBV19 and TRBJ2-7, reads DGGITQSPKYLFRKEGQNVTLSCEQNLNHDAMYWYRQDPGQGLRLIYYSQIVNDFQKGDIAEGYSVSREKKESFPLTVTSAQKNPTAFYLCASKGSRSSYEQYFGPGTRLTVT.

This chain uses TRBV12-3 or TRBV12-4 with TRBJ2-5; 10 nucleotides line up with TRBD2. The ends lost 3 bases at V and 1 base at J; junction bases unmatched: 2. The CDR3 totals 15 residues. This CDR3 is CASSFASGSQETQYF. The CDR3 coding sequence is TGTGCCAGCAGTTTCGCTAGCGGGAGCCAAGAGACCCAGTACTTC.

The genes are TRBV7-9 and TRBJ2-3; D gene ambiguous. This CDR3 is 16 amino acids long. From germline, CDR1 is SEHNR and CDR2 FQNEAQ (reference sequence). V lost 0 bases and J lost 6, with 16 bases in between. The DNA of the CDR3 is TGTGCCAGCAGCTTAGCTTTCGTCGATGGGGTGGATACGCAGTATTTT. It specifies CASSLAFVDGVDTQYF.

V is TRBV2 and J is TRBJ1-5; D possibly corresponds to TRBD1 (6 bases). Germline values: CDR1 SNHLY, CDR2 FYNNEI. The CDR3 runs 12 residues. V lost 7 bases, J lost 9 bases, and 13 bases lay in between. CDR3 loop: CASTITGRPQHF. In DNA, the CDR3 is TGTGCCAGCACTATAACAGGGAGGCCCCAGCATTTT.

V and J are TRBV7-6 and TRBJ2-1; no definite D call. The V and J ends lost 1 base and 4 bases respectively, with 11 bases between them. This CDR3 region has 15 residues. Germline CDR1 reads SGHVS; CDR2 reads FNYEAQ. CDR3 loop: CASSLVHSMYNEQFF. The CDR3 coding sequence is TGTGCCAGCAGCTTAGTTCATTCAATGTACAATGAGCAGTTCTTC.

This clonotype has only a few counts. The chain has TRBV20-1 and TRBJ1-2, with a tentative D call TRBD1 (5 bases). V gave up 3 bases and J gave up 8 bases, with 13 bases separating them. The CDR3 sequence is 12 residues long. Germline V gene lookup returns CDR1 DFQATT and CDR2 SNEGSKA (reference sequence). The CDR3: CSASGGAGGYTF. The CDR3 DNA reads TGCAGTGCTAGTGGGGGTGCGGGAGGCTACACCTTC.

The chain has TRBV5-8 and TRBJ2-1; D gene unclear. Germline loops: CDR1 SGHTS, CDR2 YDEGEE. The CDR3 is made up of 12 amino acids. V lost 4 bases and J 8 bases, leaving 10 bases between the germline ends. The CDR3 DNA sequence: TGTGCCAGCAGCCAATCGGTCGATGAGCAGTTCTTC. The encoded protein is CASSQSVDEQFF.

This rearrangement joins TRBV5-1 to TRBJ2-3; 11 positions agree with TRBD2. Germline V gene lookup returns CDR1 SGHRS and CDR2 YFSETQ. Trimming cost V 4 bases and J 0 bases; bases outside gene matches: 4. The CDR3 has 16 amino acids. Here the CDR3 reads CASSGRTSGSTDTQYF. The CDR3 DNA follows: TGCGCCAGCAGCGGGAGGACTAGCGGGAGCACAGATACGCAGTATTTT.

The CDR3 coding sequence is TGTGCCAGCATGGCCCAGGAGCCATCCTCAGATACGCAGTATTTT. Its protein is CASMAQEPSSDTQYF. This chain links TRBV7-9 with TRBJ2-3, with unresolved D. The CDR3 extends over 15 amino acids. The V and J ends lost 7 bases and 4 bases respectively, with 18 bases between them. Germline CDR1 reads SEHNR; CDR2 reads FQNEAQ (reference sequence).

The DNA for the CDR3 is TGTGCCAGCAGTTCCTCCGGGACAGGGTCGTACGAGCAGTACTTC. Its protein product is CASSSSGTGSYEQYF. The J gene is TRBJ2-7, the V gene TRBV6-6; 9 bases align to TRBD1. In germline, CDR1 is MNHNY, CDR2 SVGAGI (reference sequence). The CDR3 extends over 15 amino acids. V trimming: 4 bases; J trimming: 4 bases; junction bases outside the gene matches: 8.

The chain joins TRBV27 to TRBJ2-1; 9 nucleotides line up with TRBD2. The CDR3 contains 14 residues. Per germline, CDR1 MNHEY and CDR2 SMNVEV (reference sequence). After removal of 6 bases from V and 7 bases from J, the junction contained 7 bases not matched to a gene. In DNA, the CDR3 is TGTGCCAGCAGGCCCCGCGGGGGGGCAAATGAGCAGTTCTTC. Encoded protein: CASRPRGGANEQFF.

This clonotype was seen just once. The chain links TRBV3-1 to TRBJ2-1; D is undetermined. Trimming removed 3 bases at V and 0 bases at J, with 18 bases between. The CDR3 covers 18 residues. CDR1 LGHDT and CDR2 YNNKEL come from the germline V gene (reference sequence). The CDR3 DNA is TGTGCCAGCAGCCAGGGTGTAGGACCGAAGAGCTCCTACAATGAGCAGTTCTTC. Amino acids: CASSQGVGPKSSYNEQFF.

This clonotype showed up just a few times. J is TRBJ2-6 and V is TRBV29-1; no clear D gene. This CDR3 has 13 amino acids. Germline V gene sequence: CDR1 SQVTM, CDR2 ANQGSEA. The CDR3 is CTATVSGANVLTF. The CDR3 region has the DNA TGCACCGCCACGGTCTCTGGGGCCAACGTCCTGACTTTC.

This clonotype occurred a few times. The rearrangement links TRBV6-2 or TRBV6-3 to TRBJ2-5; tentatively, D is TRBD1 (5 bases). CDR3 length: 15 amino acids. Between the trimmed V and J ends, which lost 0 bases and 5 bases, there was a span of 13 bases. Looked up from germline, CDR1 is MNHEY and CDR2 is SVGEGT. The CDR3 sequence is CASSYSKDNAETQYF. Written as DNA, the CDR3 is TGTGCCAGCAGTTACTCGAAGGACAATGCTGAGACCCAGTACTTC.

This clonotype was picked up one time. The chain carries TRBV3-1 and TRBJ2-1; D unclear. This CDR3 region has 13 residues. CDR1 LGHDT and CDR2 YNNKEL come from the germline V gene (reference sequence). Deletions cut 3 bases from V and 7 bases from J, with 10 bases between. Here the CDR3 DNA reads TGTGCCAGCAGCCAGTGGGTGGAGAATGAGCAGTTCTTC. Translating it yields CASSQWVENEQFF.

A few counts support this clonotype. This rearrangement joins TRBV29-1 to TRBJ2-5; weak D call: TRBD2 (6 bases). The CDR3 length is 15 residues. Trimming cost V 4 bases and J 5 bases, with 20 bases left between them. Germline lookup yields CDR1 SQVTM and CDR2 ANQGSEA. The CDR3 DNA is TGCAGCGTTGTCCGGCTAGCGAGAGTTCACGAGACCCAGTACTTC. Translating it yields CSVVRLARVHETQYF.

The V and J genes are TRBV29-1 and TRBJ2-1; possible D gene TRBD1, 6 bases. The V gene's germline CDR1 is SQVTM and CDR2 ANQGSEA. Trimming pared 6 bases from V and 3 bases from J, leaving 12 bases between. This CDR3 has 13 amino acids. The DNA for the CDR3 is TGCAGCGTCCGGGACACCCACTACAATGAGCAGTTCTTC. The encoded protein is CSVRDTHYNEQFF.

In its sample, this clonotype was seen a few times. The CDR3 nucleotides read TGCAGTGCTTGCCCCCTCGGGGGGGAGAGGAACACTGAAGCTTTCTTT. Amino acids: CSACPLGGERNTEAFF. V usage is TRBV20-1 and J usage is TRBJ1-1; tentatively, D is TRBD1 (5 bases). CDR3 length: 16 residues. Germline assignment: CDR1 DFQATT and CDR2 SNEGSKA (reference sequence). Trimming stripped 5 bases from V and 1 base from J, with 20 bases between.

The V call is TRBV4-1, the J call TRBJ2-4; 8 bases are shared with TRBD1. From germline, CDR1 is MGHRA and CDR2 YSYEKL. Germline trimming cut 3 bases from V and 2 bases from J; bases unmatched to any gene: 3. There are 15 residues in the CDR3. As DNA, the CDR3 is TGCGCCAGCAGCCAGCTCAGGGGGCCCAAAAACATTCAGTACTTC. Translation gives CASSQLRGPKNIQYF.

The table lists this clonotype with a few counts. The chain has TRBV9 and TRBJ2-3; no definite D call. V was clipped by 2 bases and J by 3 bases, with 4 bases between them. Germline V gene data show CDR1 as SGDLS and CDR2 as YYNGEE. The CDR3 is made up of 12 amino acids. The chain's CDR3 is CASSVRTDTQYF. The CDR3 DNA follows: TGTGCCAGCAGCGTTCGGACAGATACGCAGTATTTT.

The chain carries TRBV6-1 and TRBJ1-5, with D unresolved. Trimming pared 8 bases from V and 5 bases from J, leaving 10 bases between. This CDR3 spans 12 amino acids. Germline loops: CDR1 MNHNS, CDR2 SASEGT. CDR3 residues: CASWQTYQPQHF. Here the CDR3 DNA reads TGTGCCAGCTGGCAGACCTATCAGCCCCAGCATTTT.

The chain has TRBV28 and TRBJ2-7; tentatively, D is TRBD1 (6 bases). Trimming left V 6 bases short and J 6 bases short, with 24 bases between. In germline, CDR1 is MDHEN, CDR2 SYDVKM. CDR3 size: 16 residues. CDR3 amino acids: CASSPLRGILPSEQYF. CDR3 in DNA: TGTGCCAGCAGCCCTTTAAGGGGGATCCTCCCCTCCGAGCAGTACTTC.

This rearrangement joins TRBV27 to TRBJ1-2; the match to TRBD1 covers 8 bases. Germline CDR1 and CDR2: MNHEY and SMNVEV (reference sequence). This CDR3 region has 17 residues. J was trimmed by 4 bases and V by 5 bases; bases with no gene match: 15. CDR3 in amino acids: CASSVTGTGPFGYGYTF. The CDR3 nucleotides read TGTGCCAGCAGTGTTACCGGGACAGGACCGTTTGGCTATGGCTACACCTTC.

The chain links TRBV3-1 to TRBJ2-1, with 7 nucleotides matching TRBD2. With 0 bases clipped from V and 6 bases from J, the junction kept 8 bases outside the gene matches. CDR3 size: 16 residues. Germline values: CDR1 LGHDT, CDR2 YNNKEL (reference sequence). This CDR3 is CASSQDYGGSFNEQFF. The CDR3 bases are TGTGCCAGCAGCCAAGATTACGGCGGGAGTTTCAATGAGCAGTTCTTC.

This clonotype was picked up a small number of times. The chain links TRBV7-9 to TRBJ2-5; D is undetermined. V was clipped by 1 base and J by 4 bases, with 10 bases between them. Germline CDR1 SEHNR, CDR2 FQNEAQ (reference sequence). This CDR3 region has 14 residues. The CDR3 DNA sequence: TGTGCCAGCAGCTTAGAGCCGACTTCAGAGACCCAGTACTTC. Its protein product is CASSLEPTSETQYF.